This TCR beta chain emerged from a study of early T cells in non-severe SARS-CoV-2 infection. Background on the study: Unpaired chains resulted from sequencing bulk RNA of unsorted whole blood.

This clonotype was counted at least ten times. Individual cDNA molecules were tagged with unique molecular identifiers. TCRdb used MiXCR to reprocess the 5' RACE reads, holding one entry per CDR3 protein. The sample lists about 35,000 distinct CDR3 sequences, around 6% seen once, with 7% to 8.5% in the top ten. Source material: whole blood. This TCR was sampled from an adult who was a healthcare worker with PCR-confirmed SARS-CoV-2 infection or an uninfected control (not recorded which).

CDR3 coding DNA: TGTGCCAGCAGTTTGCAAGTTCGCAGGGGAGAATCACCCCTCCACTTT. Its translation: CASSLQVRRGESPLHF. The chain joins TRBV12-3 or TRBV12-4 to TRBJ1-6; D is possibly TRBD1 (6 bases). V lost 3 bases to trimming and J lost 10 bases, with 19 bases between them. The CDR3 spans 16 residues.